The clone carrying this T cell receptor beta chain was seen at least ten times. Its antigen is not identified. A much larger clone is a single base away; this may be a read error. The data are from a study of neurological immune-mediated disorders. Study-level points and caveats: Multiple sclerosis, the disease with the least TCR clonal expansion, fell below healthy controls, whereas HTLV-1-associated myelopathy showed the most.

TCRdb processed the 5' RACE reads anew with MiXCR; each CDR3 protein has one entry. The table shows around 69,000 distinct CDR3 sequences, with 3.4% occurring only once. The unsorted libraries had their origin in 2 million PBMCs stored at -80 C. This TCR came from a man aged 35 to 55 with multiple sclerosis. Input material: PBMCs.

The CDR3 sequence: CASSRKEGYGYTF. CDR3 nucleotide sequence: TGTGCCAGCAGTCGCAAGGAGGGCTATGGCTACACCTTC. The chain employs TRBV12-3 or TRBV12-4 and TRBJ1-2, with D hard to call. Trimming removed 5 bases at V and 4 bases at J, with 11 bases between. This CDR3 has 13 amino acids.